This is a list of T cell receptor beta chains from one sample in a study of blood T cell repertoires in COVID-19. Profiling relied on immunoSEQ multiplex PCR, and the TCRdb table lists in-frame clones only, not all of them. The sample records a few hundred thousand clones, more than 80% being singletons. What was sequenced was peripheral blood. The origin of the receptors is a woman aged 30 to 39 with COVID-19, enrolled during active disease. Each CDR3 is given with its conserved first and last residue. Fields, in order: V gene, D gene, J gene, clone size, CDR3 DNA, CDR3 protein. The D gene is left open where the match is weak. A row's size may be missing; if present it is once, few, many or a size class.

>TRBV2|TRBD2|TRBJ2-2|few
TGTGCCAGCAGCCCAGCGGGGGGGCGCGGCACCGGGGAGCTGTTTTTT
CASSPAGGRGTGELFF
>TRBV5-6|-|TRBJ2-2|-
TGTGCCAGCAGCTTTTCTCCCCGAGGAGGCGGGGAGCTGTTTTTT
CASSFSPRGGGELFF
>TRBV10-3|-|TRBJ2-7|-
TGTGCCATCAGTGGAGGACTAGGGGGAGCGTACGAGCAGTACTTC
CAISGGLGGAYEQYF
>TRBV5-1|-|TRBJ2-2|-
TGCGCCAGCAGTGGAGGAGGGAACACCGGGGAGCTGTTTTTT
CASSGGGNTGELFF
>TRBV6-1|TRBD1|TRBJ1-2|-
TGTGCCAGCAGTGAAACCGGACAGGGGGCCTATGGCTACACCTTC
CASSETGQGAYGYTF
>TRBV19|TRBD1|TRBJ2-2|-
TGTGCCAGCTCGGCAGGGGGCAGCGTCGCCGGGGAGCTGTTTTTT
CASSAGGSVAGELFF
>TRBV6-2/TRBV6-3|TRBD2|TRBJ2-3|-
TGTGCCAGCAGTTACTCGACGACTAGCGGCTCCCTTTGGGGCACAGATACGCAGTATTTT
CASSYSTTSGSLWGTDTQYF
>TRBV7-2|-|TRBJ1-2|-
TGTGCCAGCAGCTCCTCCCCAGGATCCTATGGCTACACCTTC
CASSSSPGSYGYTF
>TRBV13|-|TRBJ2-7|-
TGTGCCAGCAGCTTAGCGGGGGGCTTGTACGAGCAGTACTTC
CASSLAGGLYEQYF
>TRBV7-2|TRBD2|TRBJ2-2|-
TGTGCCAGCAGTCAAGGCCTAGCGGTGATCACCGGGGAGCTGTTTTTT
CASSQGLAVITGELFF
>TRBV5-4|-|TRBJ1-3|once
TGTGCCAGCAGCTCGACAGAAATCAGCAACACCATATATTTT
CASSSTEISNTIYF
>TRBV24-1|-|TRBJ1-2|-
TGTGCCACCAGTGATTTGAGTAGCGGGTATGGCTACACCTTC
CATSDLSSGYGYTF
>TRBV7-6|-|TRBJ2-2|once
TGTGCCAGCAGCTCACTAGTCAGCACCGGGGAGCTGTTTTTT
CASSSLVSTGELFF
>TRBV2|TRBD1|TRBJ1-2|-
TGTGCCAGCACCGGACAGGGAAGTTTATACACCTTC
CASTGQGSLYTF
>TRBV6-1|-|TRBJ2-2|-
TGTGCCAGCAGTGAGCCTAGGGGGACGGACACCGGGGAGCTGTTTTTT
CASSEPRGTDTGELFF
>TRBV7-8|TRBD2|TRBJ2-3|-
TGTGCCAGCAGCTCCCTGAGGACTAGCGGGGCTACGCAGTATTTT
CASSSLRTSGATQYF
>TRBV13|-|TRBJ1-1|-
TGTGCCAGCAGCCTCCCCGGTGGGAACACTGAAGCTTTCTTT
CASSLPGGNTEAFF
>TRBV10-3|-|TRBJ2-2|-
TGTGCCATCAGCCCCATCACGAAGGCGGGTGGGACCGGGGAGCTGTTTTTT
CAISPITKAGGTGELFF
>TRBV5-1|TRBD1|TRBJ1-1|-
TGCGCCAGCAGCTTGGAACAGGGGGTCACTGAAGCTTTCTTT
CASSLEQGVTEAFF
>TRBV10-3|-|TRBJ2-2|-
TGTGCCACCATGATTAGACAGCTCCAGAACACCGGGGAGCTGTTTTTT
CATMIRQLQNTGELFF
>TRBV4-1|-|TRBJ1-4|-
TGCGCCAGCAGCCAAGACGCCGGGACAAATTATAATGAAAAACTGTTTTTT
CASSQDAGTNYNEKLFF
>TRBV10-3|TRBD2|TRBJ2-2|-
TGTGCCATCAAGAAGCGGGAGGGCCCCGGGGAGCTGTTTTTT
CAIKKREGPGELFF
>TRBV11-1|TRBD2|TRBJ2-3|-
TGTGCCAGCAGCACGGGACTAGCGGGTTTCACAGATACGCAGTATTTT
CASSTGLAGFTDTQYF
>TRBV10-3|TRBD2|TRBJ2-3|-
TGTGCCATCGGACTAGCGGGGGAGGCAGATACGCAGTATTTT
CAIGLAGEADTQYF
>TRBV11-3|TRBD1|TRBJ2-7|-
TGTGCCAGCAGTGCGGGACAGGGGGCTTCCTACGAGCAGTACTTC
CASSAGQGASYEQYF
>TRBV19|-|TRBJ1-5|-
TGTGCCAGTAGTCTCTCAGGGCTTCATCAGCCCCAGCATTTT
CASSLSGLHQPQHF
>TRBV6-4|-|TRBJ2-7|-
TGTGCCAGCAGTGAACTAGCATTCTCCTACGAGCAGTACTTC
CASSELAFSYEQYF
>TRBV18|TRBD2|TRBJ2-7|-
TGTGCCAGCTCCCAGGGACTAGCGGCTTCCTCCATATACGAGCAGTACTTC
CASSQGLAASSIYEQYF
>TRBV7-2|-|TRBJ2-7|once
TGTGCCAGCAGCTTTTCCCTCGGGCAGGGTACCGGCGAGCAGTACTTC
CASSFSLGQGTGEQYF
>TRBV6-1|-|TRBJ2-7|-
TGTGCCAGCAGTGAGCGGGCAACAACCTACGAGCAGTACTTC
CASSERATTYEQYF
>TRBV7-9|TRBD2|TRBJ2-2|-
TGTGCCAGCAGCCCCGGACTAGCGGGGGGGCTGGTGGAGCTGTTTTTT
CASSPGLAGGLVELFF
>TRBV19|TRBD2|TRBJ2-1|-
TGTGCCAGTAGTTTTCCACCGGGACTAGGGATTTTTGATGAGCAGTTCTTC
CASSFPPGLGIFDEQFF
>TRBV19|-|TRBJ1-5|-
TGTGCCAGTAGTCCCACACCAGGGGTGAATCAGCCCCAGCATTTT
CASSPTPGVNQPQHF
>TRBV5-1|-|TRBJ1-1|-
TGCGCCAGCAGCTTGGCTTCAGGGAAGGAAGGCACTGAAGCTTTCTTT
CASSLASGKEGTEAFF
>TRBV27|TRBD2|TRBJ2-1|-
TGTGCCAGCTCCCTCCTAGGGCTAGCGGGAGGGCCCATCTCCAATGAGCAGTTCTTC
CASSLLGLAGGPISNEQFF
>TRBV28|-|TRBJ2-6|-
TGTGCCAGCCTGCTTAGCGGGGCCAACGTCCTGACTTTC
CASLLSGANVLTF
>TRBV15|TRBD1|TRBJ1-1|-
TGTGCCACCAGCAGGTTCGAGACAGGGGACATGAACACTGAAGCTTTCTTT
CATSRFETGDMNTEAFF
>TRBV30|-|TRBJ1-2|-
TGTGCCTGGAGAAGACAACGCGCGGGCTACACCTTC
CAWRRQRAGYTF
>TRBV19|-|TRBJ2-7|-
TGTGCCAGTACCCCCAAGCCGGGGTCCTACGAGCAGTACTTC
CASTPKPGSYEQYF
>TRBV2|-|TRBJ1-5|-
TGTGCCAGCAGTGAATGGCAGGGAAGCAATCAGCCCCAGCATTTT
CASSEWQGSNQPQHF
>TRBV6-1|-|TRBJ1-2|once
TGTGCCAGCAGTGAAGCGGGGGGGCGGCGTGGCTACACCTTC
CASSEAGGRRGYTF